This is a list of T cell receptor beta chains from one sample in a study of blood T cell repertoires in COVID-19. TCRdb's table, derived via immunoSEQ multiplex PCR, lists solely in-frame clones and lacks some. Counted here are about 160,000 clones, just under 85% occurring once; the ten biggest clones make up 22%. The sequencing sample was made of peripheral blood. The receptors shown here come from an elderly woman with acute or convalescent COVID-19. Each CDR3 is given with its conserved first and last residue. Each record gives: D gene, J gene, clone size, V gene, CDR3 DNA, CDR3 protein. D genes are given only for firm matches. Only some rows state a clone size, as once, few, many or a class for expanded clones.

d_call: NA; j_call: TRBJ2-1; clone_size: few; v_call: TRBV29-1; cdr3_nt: TGCAGCGTTGGAGGCAATGAGCAGTTCTTC; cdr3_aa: CSVGGNEQFF
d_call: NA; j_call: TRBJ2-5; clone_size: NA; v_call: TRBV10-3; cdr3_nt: TGTGCCATCAGTGACTCTAGCTCCGTGGAGACCCAGTACTTC; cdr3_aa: CAISDSSSVETQYF
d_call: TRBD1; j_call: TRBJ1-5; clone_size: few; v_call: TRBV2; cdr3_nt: TGTGCCAGCAGTACAGGGGGCAATCAGCCCCAGCATTTT; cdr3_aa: CASSTGGNQPQHF
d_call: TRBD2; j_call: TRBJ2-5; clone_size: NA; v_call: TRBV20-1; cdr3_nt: TGCAGTGCTAGTCCCCTAGCGGAGAAGCAAGAGACCCAGTACTTC; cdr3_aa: CSASPLAEKQETQYF
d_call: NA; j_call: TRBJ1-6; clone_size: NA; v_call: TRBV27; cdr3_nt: TGTGCCAGCAGTTACGGGGGAAATAATTCACCCCTCCACTTT; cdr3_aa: CASSYGGNNSPLHF
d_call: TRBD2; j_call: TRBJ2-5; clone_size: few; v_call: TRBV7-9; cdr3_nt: TGTGCCAGCAGCCATCGACTAGCGGGGGTCGAAGAGACCCAGTACTTC; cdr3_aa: CASSHRLAGVEETQYF
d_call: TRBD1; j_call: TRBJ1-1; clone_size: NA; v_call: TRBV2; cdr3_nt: TGTGCCAGCAGTCCGACAGGGAACATGAACACTGAAGCTTTCTTT; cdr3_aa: CASSPTGNMNTEAFF
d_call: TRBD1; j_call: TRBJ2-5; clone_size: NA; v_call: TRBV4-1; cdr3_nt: TGCGCCAGCAGCCAATCGGACAGGGGTGGAGAGACCCAGTACTTC; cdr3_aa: CASSQSDRGGETQYF
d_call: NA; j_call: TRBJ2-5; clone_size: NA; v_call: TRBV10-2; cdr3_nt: TGCGCCAGCAGTGATATCACCGCGGCAAGACCGCCGGAGACCCAGTACTTC; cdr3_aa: CASSDITAARPPETQYF
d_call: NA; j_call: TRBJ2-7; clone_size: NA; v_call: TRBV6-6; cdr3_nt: TGTGCCAGCAGTTACCAATACGAGCAGTACTTC; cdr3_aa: CASSYQYEQYF
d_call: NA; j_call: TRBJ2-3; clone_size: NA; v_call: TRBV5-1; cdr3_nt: TGCGCCAGCATCCTTCGGGACTTCCCTGCGGACAGCACAGATACGCAGTATTTT; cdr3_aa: CASILRDFPADSTDTQYF
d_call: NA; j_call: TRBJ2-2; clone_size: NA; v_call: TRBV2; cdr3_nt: TGTGCCAGCAGTGAGAGAGGGTCGAACACCGGGGAGCTGTTTTTT; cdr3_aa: CASSERGSNTGELFF
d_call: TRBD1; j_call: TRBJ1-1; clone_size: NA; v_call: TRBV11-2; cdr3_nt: TGTGCCAGCAGCTTCAGGGGGCAGATGAACACTGAAGCTTTCTTT; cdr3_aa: CASSFRGQMNTEAFF
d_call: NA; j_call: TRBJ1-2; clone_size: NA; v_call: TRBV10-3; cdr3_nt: TGTGCCATCAGTGAGGGGGGGACTCGTGGCTACACCTTC; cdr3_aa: CAISEGGTRGYTF
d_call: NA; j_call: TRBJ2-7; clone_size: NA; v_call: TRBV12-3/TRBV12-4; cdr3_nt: TGTGCCAGCAGTTTCGGGACATTGTACGAGCAGTACTTC; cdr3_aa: CASSFGTLYEQYF
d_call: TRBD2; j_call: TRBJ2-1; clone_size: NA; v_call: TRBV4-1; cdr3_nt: TGCGCCAGCAGCCCAACGGGCGGGAGCGATTTATATGAGCAGTTCTTC; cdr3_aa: CASSPTGGSDLYEQFF
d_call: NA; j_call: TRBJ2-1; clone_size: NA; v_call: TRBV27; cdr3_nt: TGTGCCAGCAGTCCCCGGGGAGATGAGCAGTTCTTC; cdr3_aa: CASSPRGDEQFF